This entry features one T cell receptor (beta chain) sequence. This clonotype was seen ten or more times. Its antigen is unknown. One base away there is no much larger clone; base qualities are not given. From its cysteine to its phenylalanine, the CDR3 spans 17 amino acids. Left in the record is the CDR3 DNA by itself, 51 bases read in frame from the first base. V sheds 0 bases and J sheds 0 bases, leaving 13 bases between their ends. Looking up the germline V gene (reference sequence) yields CDR1 LGHDT and CDR2 YNNKEL. This specimen belongs to a study of human T cells and chemical hapten exposure (dated by TCRdb to about 2021). Context from the whole study: For sensitization, 2% DPC in acetone was applied to a roughly 2 cm by roughly 2 cm area of upper inner arm skin. Weekly therapeutic DPC doses were additionally applied to the scalp of patients throughout the roughly 24-week study period. Patch testing was done on the upper back using Finn chambers containing 0.01% DPC, and results were scored after 6 days according to International Contact Dermatitis Research Group standards. The mostly female patient cohort included alopecia areata with under or over 50% scalp involvement, alopecia totalis and alopecia universalis. Libraries were pooled for sequencing, and variation in per-sample TCR yields was attributed mainly to small differences in library volumes within the pool. This study followed changes in the peripheral blood TCR repertoire in vivo during primary and secondary sensitization of alopecia patients to the hapten diphenylcyclopropenone (DPC). Blood was sampled from patients pre-sensitization (week 0) and at 2, 6 and about 24 weeks after DPC sensitization. Twenty-nine alopecia patients gave blood for TCR sequencing at one to four time points (pre-sensitization, 2, 6 and 24 weeks).

Library preparation used RACE. TCRdb lists the instrument as NextSeq 500. During library preparation, unique molecular identifiers were attached to individual cDNA molecules so that TCRs could be counted in a quantitative, reproducible way. For every blood RNA sample, sequencing covered both the TCR alpha and TCR beta chains. The authors' pipeline ran thus. Samples had a median of 95,638 TCRs, with a range from roughly 23,224 to 750,000. V, J and CDR3 annotation of the TCR reads was carried out using the Decombinator software suite. For PS versus PT1 abundance plots, all samples were subsampled to the same number of TCRs (28,000). TCRs were defined as expanded if absent before sensitization and observed at least eight times at the 2-week time point. TCRdb reanalyzed the raw reads on its own, using fastp at Q25 for trimming and MiXCR for clone calling, and kept in-frame beta chains. Rows matching on CDR3 protein sequence are summarized as one entry with the most common DNA and genes. The V and J calls were determined by TCRdb, not by the authors. This sample has about 340,000 distinct CDR3 sequences in its table, and approximately 6.3% of those were observed once. The top ten clones comprise approximately 8% of the sample.

On the study overall, not on this receptor specifically: Repeated subsampling changed both the strength of the expansion versus patch-test correlation and the threshold at which that correlation became significant. Patch test score was positively correlated with the number of PT1 expanded TCRs, with significance at thresholds 8, 16 and 32 but not at 4. The number of TCRs above 1 in 1000 frequency did not change with DPC sensitization; there was no evidence of global repertoire structure alterations. All patients had alopecia, a presumed autoimmune disease, so their immune response might differ from that of healthy individuals. Significantly more large CDR3 similarity clusters were formed by expanded TCRs than by pre-sensitization or healthy control sets, consistent with antigen-driven responses.

The time point label on this specimen signifies: patch test 1, 2 weeks after DPC sensitization. This specimen's treatment or condition label, per the study, means: therapeutic diphenylcyclopropenone sensitization with weekly scalp DPC. At each patch-test visit, blood was drawn before the patch test was applied. Patients were eligible if aged 18 to 70, diagnosed with alopecia and judged suitable for DPC therapy, and pregnant patients were excluded. Total RNA was isolated from unfractionated whole blood collected in Tempus Blood RNA tubes. The clonotype was recovered from a woman aged 18-29 years with alopecia areata. Some clones in this sample may be carry-over from other donors' samples. Rearrangement joined TRBV3-1 to TRBJ2-3; no D gene call is confident. The material sequenced was whole blood, taken in connection with sensitization to the hapten diphenylcyclopropenone (DPC). The CDR3 is CASSQDPGASSTDTQYF. The DNA sequence follows: TGTGCCAGCAGCCAAGATCCAGGAGCGTCTAGCACAGATACGCAGTATTTT.